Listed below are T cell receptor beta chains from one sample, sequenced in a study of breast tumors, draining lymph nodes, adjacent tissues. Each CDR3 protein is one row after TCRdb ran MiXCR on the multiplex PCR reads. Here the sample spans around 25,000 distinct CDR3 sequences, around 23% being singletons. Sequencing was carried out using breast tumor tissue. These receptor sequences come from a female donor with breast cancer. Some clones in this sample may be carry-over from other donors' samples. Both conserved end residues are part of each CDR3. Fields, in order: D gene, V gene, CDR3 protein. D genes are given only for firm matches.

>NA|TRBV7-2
CASSLMGSSYEQYF
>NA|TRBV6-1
CASDARGLYGYTF
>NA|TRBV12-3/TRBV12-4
CASSLESAGPLHF
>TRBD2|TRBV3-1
CASSSGGLAGKEDTQYF
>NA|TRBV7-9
CASTKAGAYGYTF
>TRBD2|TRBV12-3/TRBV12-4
CASSPGLAGNEQYF
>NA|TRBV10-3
CAISESAGYYSNQPQHF
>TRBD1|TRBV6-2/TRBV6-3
CAGRDRISYEQYF
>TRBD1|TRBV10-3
CAISGDRAGQTQYF
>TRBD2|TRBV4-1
CASSQEFGRTTGELFF
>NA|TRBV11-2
CASSLAPYGYTF
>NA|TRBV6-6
CASSLNRNNSPLHF
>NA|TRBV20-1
CSAPITTTEAFF
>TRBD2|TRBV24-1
CATSIAGGKNEQFF
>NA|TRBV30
CAWSVPQHEQYF
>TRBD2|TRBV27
CASSSYGLASYNEQFF
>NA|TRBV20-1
CSANQMGQREAFF
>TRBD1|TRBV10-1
CASSETGGTSYNEQFF
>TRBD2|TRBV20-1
CSARVGLANSYEQYF
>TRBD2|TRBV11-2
CASSLAKGLAAQETQYF
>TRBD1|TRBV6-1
CASSKRQGAVGELFF
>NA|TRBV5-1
CASSPTGVNYEQYF
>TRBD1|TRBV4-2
CASRGAAQGDVNTQYF
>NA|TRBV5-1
CASRQGKGAINEKLFF
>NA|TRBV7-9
CASTRGDSGAGELFF
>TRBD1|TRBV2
CASIVFGTGSYEQYF
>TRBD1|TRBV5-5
CASSRTGVQETQYF
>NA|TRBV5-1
CASSPRGTADGYTF
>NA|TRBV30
CAWSVSSNEQFF
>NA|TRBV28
CASSLVGPYEQYF
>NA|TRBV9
CASSVVGEPSTEAFF
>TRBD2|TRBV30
CAWRTSGRSEQYF
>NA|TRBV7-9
CASQRGESSGNTIYF
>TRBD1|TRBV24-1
CATSDPGTGFQETQYF
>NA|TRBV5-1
CASSPGTSRSDEQFF
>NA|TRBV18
CASSRGQGGTDTQYF
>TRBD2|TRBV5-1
CASSLVGSGGDTQYF
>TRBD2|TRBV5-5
CASSFAGGPGETQYF
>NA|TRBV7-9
CASSFHDLRGAGSPLHF
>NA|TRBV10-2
CASSESPFRVPGDEQFF
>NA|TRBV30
CAWSVGGINTDTQYF
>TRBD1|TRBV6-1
CASSEPSGGPLSNQPQHF
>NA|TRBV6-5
CASRSLDNSPLHF
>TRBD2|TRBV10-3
CAISELTSGLSSSYNEQFF
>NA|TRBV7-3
CASSQGVTGELFF
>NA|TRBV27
CASSFAGASSYEQYF
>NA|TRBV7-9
CASSGGADYYGYTF
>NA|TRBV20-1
CSARTVERYEQYF
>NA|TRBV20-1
CSARDFQGHTPFCGYTF
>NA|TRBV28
CASSTRDGAYEQYF
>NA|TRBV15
CATSRLRVNYAGELFF
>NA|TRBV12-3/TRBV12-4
CASSSRQSAYEQYF
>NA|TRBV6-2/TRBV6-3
CAGGYWVHEQYF
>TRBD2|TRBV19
CASSIGAGGPHNEQFF
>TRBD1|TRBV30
CAWSVGTGPRPQHF